Below, one T cell receptor beta chain is given with its context. Germline assignment: CDR1 SGHVS and CDR2 FQNEAQ. The V and J ends lost 5 bases and 7 bases, in that order; junction bases with no gene match: 1. The CDR3 is 11 amino acids. The study assigned cohorts using participant-reported clinical history. Symptom resolution, clearance, or two negative PCRs marked the recovered donors of Cohort 3. The data originate from a study of blood T cell repertoires in COVID-19. Libraries were prepared by immunoSEQ multiplex PCR; TCRdb keeps only in-frame clonotypes and omits some of them. The profile shows roughly 280,000 clones, over 75% of them singletons.

The rearrangement joins TRBV7-8 to TRBJ2-5; 7 bases match TRBD2. Sequenced input: PBMCs or T cells enriched from blood (not recorded which). The TCR originated in a woman aged 18-35 years who had recovered from COVID-19. Here the CDR3 DNA reads TGTGCCAGCAGCGGGGAGGGGACCCAGTACTTC. Residues: CASSGEGTQYF.